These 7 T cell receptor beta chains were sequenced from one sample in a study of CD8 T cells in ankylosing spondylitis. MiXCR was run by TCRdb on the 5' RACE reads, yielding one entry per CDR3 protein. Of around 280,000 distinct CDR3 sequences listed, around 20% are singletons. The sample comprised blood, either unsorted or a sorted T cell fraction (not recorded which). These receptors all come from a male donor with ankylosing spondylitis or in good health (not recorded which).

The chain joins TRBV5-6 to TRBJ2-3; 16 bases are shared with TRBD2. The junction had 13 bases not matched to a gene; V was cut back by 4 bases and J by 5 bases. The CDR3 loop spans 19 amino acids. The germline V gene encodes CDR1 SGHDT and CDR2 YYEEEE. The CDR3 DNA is TGTGCCAGCAGCCGGTTGGGGACTAGCGGGGGGGCCATCGGAGATACGCAGTATTTT. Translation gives CASSRLGTSGGAIGDTQYF.

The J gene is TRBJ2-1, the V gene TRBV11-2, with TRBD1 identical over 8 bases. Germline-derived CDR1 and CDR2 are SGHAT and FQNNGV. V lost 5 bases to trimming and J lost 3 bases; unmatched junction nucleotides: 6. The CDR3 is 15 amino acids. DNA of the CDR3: TGTGCCAGCAGCCGAGACAGGGGTCACTACAATGAGCAGTTCTTC. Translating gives CASSRDRGHYNEQFF. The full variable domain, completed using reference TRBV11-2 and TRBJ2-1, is EAGVAQSPRYKIIEKRQSVAFWCNPISGHATLYWYQQILGQGPKLLIQFQNNGVVDDSQLPKDRFSAERLKGVDSTLKIQPAKLEDSAVYLCASSRDRGHYNEQFFGPGTRLTVL.

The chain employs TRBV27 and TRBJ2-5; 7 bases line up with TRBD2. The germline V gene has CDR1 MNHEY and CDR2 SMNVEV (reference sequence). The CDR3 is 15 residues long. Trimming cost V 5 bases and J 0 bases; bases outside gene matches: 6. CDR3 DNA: TGTGCCAGCAGTCTCCGGGGGACTAACCAAGAGACCCAGTACTTC. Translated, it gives CASSLRGTNQETQYF.

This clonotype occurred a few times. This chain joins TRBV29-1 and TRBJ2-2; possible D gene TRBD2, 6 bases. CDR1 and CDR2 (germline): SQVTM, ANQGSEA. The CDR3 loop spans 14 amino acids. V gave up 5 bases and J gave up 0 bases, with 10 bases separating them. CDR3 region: CSVKGLANTGELFF. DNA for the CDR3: TGCAGCGTTAAGGGACTGGCGAACACCGGGGAGCTGTTTTTT.

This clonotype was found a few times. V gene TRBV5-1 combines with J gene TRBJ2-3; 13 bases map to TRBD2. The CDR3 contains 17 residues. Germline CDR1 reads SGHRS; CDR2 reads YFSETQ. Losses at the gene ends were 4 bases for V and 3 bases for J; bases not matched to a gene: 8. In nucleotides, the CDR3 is TGCGCCAGCAGCGTTCTATCGGGACTAGCGGGAACAGATACGCAGTATTTT. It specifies CASSVLSGLAGTDTQYF.

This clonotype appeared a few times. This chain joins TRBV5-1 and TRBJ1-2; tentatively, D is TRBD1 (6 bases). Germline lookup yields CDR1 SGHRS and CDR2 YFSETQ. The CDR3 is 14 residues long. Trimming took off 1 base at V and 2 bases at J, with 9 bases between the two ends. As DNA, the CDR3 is TGCGCCAGCAGCTTGACCGGGACAAACTATGGCTACACCTTC. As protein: CASSLTGTNYGYTF.

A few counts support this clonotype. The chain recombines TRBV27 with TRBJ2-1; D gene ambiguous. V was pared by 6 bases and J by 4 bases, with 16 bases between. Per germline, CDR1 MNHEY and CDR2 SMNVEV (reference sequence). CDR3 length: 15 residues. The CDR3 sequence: CASSSSPAQYNEQFF. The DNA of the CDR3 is TGTGCCAGCAGCTCATCGCCGGCACAGTACAATGAGCAGTTCTTC.